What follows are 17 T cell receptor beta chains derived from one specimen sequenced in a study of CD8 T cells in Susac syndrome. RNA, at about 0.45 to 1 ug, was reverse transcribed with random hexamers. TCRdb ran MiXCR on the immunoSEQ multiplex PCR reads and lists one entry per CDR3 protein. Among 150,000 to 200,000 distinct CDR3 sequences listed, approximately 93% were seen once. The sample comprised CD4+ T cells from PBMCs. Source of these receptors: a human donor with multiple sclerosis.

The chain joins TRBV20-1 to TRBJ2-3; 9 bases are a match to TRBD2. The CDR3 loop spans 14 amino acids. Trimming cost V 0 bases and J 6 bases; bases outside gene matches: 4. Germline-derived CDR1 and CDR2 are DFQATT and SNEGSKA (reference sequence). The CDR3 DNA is TGCAGTGCTAGAGATATAAGCGGGGGGGATACGCAGTATTTT. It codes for CSARDISGGDTQYF.

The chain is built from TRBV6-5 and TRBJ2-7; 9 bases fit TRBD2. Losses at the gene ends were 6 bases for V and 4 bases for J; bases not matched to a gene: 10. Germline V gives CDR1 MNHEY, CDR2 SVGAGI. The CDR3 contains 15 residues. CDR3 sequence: CASSPGAGGGYEQYF. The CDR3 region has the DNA TGTGCCAGCAGCCCCGGAGCGGGAGGTGGGTACGAGCAGTACTTC.

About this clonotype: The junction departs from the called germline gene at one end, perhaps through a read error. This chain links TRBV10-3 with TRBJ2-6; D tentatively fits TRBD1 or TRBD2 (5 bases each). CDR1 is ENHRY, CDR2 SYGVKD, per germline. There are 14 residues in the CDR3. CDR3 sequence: CAISETGTQFPSPF. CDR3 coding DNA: TGTGCCATCAGTGAAACCGGGACGCAGTTTCCTTCCCCTTTC.

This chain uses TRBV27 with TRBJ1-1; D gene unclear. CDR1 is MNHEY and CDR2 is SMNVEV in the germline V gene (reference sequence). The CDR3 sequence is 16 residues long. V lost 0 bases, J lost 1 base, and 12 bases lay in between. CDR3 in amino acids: CASSLSIGRPNTEAFF. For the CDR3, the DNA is TGTGCCAGCAGTTTATCGATAGGGCGGCCGAACACTGAAGCTTTCTTT.

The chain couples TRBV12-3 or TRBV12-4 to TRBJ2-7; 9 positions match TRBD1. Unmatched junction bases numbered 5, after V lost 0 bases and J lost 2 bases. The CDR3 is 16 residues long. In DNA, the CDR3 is TGTGCCAGCAGTTTAGCGAAGGGACAGGGCGCCTACGAGCAGTACTTC. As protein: CASSLAKGQGAYEQYF.

DNA for the CDR3: TGCAGTGCTAAGGGACCGAACCAAGAGACCCAGTACTTC. As protein: CSAKGPNQETQYF. The chain combines TRBV20-1 with TRBJ2-5, with D perhaps being TRBD1 or TRBD2 (5 bases each). The V end was cut by 4 bases, the J end by 0 bases, with 9 bases between. Germline V gene lookup returns CDR1 DFQATT and CDR2 SNEGSKA (reference sequence). The CDR3 is 13 amino acids.

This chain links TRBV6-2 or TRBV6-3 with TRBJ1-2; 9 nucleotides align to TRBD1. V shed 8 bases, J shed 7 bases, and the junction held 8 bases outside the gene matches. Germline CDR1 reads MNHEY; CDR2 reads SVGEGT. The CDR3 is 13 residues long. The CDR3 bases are TGTGCCAGCCTCCGCTCGACAGGGGGTGGCTACACCTTC. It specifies CASLRSTGGGYTF.

CDR3 protein: CAWGRNPRTEAFF. Here the CDR3 DNA reads TGTGCCTGGGGAAGGAATCCCCGCACTGAAGCTTTCTTT. The chain combines TRBV30 with TRBJ1-1; D gene ambiguous. V dropped 5 bases and J dropped 4 bases, with 14 bases sitting between them. Looked up from germline, CDR1 is GTSNPN and CDR2 is SVGIG (reference sequence). The CDR3 covers 13 residues.

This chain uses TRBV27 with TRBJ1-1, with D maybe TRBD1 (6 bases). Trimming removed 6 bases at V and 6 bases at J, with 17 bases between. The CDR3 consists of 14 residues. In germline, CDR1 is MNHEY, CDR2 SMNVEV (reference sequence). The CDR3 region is CASRMETGLSEAFF. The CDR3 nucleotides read TGTGCCAGCAGGATGGAAACAGGGCTCTCTGAAGCTTTCTTT.

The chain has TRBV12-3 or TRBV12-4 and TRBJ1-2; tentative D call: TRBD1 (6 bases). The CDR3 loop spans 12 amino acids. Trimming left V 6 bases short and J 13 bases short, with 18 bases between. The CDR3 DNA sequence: TGTGCCAGCAGCCTCGGACAGCGGCGGTTCACCTTC. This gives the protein CASSLGQRRFTF.

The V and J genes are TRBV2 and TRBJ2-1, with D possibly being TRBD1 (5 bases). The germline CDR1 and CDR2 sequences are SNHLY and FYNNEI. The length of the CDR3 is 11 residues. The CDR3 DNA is TGTGTCCTGGGGCAGGGCGGCCCACAGTTCTTC. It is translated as CVLGQGGPQFF.

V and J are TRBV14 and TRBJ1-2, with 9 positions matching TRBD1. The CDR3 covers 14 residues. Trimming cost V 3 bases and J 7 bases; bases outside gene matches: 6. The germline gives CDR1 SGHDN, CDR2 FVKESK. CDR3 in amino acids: CASSQNRGLFGYTF. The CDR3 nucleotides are TGTGCCAGCAGCCAGAACAGGGGGCTTTTTGGCTACACCTTC.

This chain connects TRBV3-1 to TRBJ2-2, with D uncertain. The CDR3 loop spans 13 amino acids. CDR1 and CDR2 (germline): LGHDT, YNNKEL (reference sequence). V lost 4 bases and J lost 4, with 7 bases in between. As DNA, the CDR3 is TGTGCCAGCAGCCTCCAGAGCACCGGGGAGCTGTTTTTT. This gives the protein CASSLQSTGELFF.

This CDR3 reads CSAKGQGENSPLHF. The CDR3 DNA follows: TGCAGCGCTAAGGGCCAGGGTGAGAATTCACCCCTCCACTTT. This sequence joins TRBV29-1 and TRBJ1-6; tentative D call: TRBD1 (5 bases). V was pared by 7 bases and J by 7 bases, with 17 bases between. The CDR3 spans 14 residues. The germline gives CDR1 SQVTM, CDR2 ANQGSEA.

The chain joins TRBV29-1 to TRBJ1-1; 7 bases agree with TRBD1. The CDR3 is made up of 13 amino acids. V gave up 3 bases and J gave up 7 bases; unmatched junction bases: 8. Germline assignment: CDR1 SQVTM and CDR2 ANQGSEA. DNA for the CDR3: TGCAGCGTTGAGGGACGACAGGGAGTTGAAGCTTTCTTT. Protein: CSVEGRQGVEAFF.

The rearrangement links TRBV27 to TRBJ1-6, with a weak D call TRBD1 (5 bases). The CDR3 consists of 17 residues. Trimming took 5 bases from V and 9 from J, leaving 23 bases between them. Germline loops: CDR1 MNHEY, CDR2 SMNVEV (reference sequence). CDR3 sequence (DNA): TGTGCCAGCAGTCCCTCGACAGCAAAGGGTAGGGGTTCACCCCTCCACTTT. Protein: CASSPSTAKGRGSPLHF.

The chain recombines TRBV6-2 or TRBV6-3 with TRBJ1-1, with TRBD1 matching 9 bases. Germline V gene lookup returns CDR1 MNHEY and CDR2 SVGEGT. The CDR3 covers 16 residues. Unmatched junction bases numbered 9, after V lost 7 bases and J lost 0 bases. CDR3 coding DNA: TGTGCCAGCATAAGAGACAGGGGGTCGATGAACACTGAAGCTTTCTTT. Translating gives CASIRDRGSMNTEAFF.